These 23 T cell receptor beta chains were sequenced from one sample in a study of cytotoxic CD8 clonotypes in ibrutinib-treated CLL. Profiling relied on immunoSEQ multiplex PCR, and the TCRdb table lists in-frame clones only, not all of them. Altogether about 130,000 clones are present, approximately 81% being singletons, with the ten largest covering roughly 12%. Sequencing used PBMCs, obtained after 12 months of ibrutinib treatment. The receptors originated from a human donor with chronic lymphocytic leukemia.

This clone was found a few times. The genes are TRBV7-3 and TRBJ2-1; D is perhaps TRBD1 (6 bases). The CDR3 sequence is 12 residues long. Germline V gene sequence: CDR1 SGHTA, CDR2 FQGTGA. Trimming took 4 bases from V and 10 from J, leaving 11 bases between them. Here the CDR3 reads CASSSLGQEQFF. CDR3 DNA sequence: TGTGCCAGCAGCTCCCTAGGACAGGAGCAGTTCTTC. Based on the CDR3 plus reference TRBV7-3 and TRBJ2-1, the full variable domain is GAGVSQTPSNKVTEKGKYVELRCDPISGHTALYWYRQSLGQGPEFLIYFQGTGAADDSGLPNDRFFAVRPEGSVSTLKIQRTERGDSAVYLCASSSLGQEQFFGPGTRLTVL.

The chain recombines TRBV6-4 with TRBJ2-1; TRBD2 matches 11 bases. The CDR3 contains 17 residues. V lost 0 bases, J lost 8 bases, and 9 bases stayed unmatched. Germline V CDR1 and CDR2: MRHNA, SNTAGT. The CDR3 DNA sequence: TGTGCCAGCAGTGACTCTACTAGCGGGAGTGGGAGGTATGAGCAGTTCTTC. This translates into CASSDSTSGSGRYEQFF.

The rearrangement uses TRBV5-1 and TRBJ1-5, with D tentatively TRBD1 (5 bases). The CDR3 sequence is 15 residues long. CDR1 is SGHRS, CDR2 YFSETQ, per germline. The V end lost 4 bases, the J end lost 7 bases, and 18 bases lay between the germline ends. CDR3 coding DNA: TGCGCCAGCAGCCCCGGGACGGGAGCTGGGCAGCCCCAGCATTTT. Translated, it gives CASSPGTGAGQPQHF.

The rearrangement uses TRBV4-3 and TRBJ1-3; TRBD1 might be the D (6 bases). Germline lookup yields CDR1 LGHNA and CDR2 YSLEER. This CDR3 has 17 amino acids. The V end was cut by 4 bases, the J end by 3 bases, with 19 bases between. In DNA, the CDR3 is TGCGCCAGCAGCCGCCTAGGGGGGAGGTCGGTTGGAAACACCATATATTTT. Translation gives CASSRLGGRSVGNTIYF.

This rearrangement joins TRBV19 to TRBJ2-3; unclear D gene. The CDR3 runs to 13 residues. CDR1 is LNHDA and CDR2 is SQIVND in the germline V gene (reference sequence). Trimming took 10 bases from V and 2 from J, leaving 13 bases between them. The CDR3 is CATKVRNTDTQYF. DNA for the CDR3: TGTGCCACAAAAGTCCGGAACACAGATACGCAGTATTTT.

The chain has TRBV11-2 and TRBJ2-1, with 12 nucleotides matching TRBD2. This CDR3 is built from 16 residues. Germline trimming cut 1 base from V and 10 bases from J; bases unmatched to any gene: 8. The germline V gene has CDR1 SGHAT and CDR2 FQNNGV. CDR3 DNA sequence: TGTGCCAGCAGCTTAGGACTAGCGGGAGCCCCATCGGAGCAGTTCTTC. This encodes CASSLGLAGAPSEQFF.

The rearrangement uses TRBV19 and TRBJ2-6, with D possibly TRBD2 on 5 matching bases. This CDR3 contains 17 residues. V dropped 2 bases and J dropped 2 bases, with 13 bases sitting between them. The germline gives CDR1 LNHDA, CDR2 SQIVND (reference sequence). The CDR3 protein is CASSILAVFAGANVLTF. The CDR3 DNA reads TGTGCCAGTAGTATACTAGCCGTTTTTGCTGGGGCCAACGTCCTGACTTTC.

This chain uses TRBV10-3 with TRBJ1-1, with D tentatively TRBD1 (6 bases). Germline-derived CDR1 and CDR2 are ENHRY and SYGVKD. Between the trimmed V and J ends, which lost 6 bases and 0 bases, there was a span of 14 bases. This CDR3 comprises 15 residues. CDR3 DNA: TGTGCCATCAGGACACAGGGAAACATGAACACTGAAGCTTTCTTT. Its protein product is CAIRTQGNMNTEAFF.

CDR3 DNA: TGTGCCAGCAGTTTATTAGGTGGGACGGCAGAAAACATTCAGTACTTC. It is translated as CASSLLGGTAENIQYF. V usage is TRBV27 and J usage is TRBJ2-4, with D perhaps being TRBD1 or TRBD2 (5 bases each). This CDR3 contains 16 residues. Germline values: CDR1 MNHEY, CDR2 SMNVEV (reference sequence). V was cut by 1 base and J by 5 bases, with 15 bases left in between.

The chain has TRBV5-8 and TRBJ1-1, with D hard to call. Germline V lookup: CDR1 SGHTS, CDR2 YDEGEE. Trimming took off 5 bases at V and 11 bases at J, with 13 bases between the two ends. The CDR3 spans 11 residues. The CDR3 region has the DNA TGTGCCAGCAGGGAGGGCTTTTACGCTTTCTTT. Residues: CASREGFYAFF.

The chain couples TRBV4-1 to TRBJ2-1; tentatively, D is TRBD1 or TRBD2 (5 bases each). The length of the CDR3 is 17 residues. Germline CDR1 is MGHRA and CDR2 is YSYEKL. The germline V and J ends were trimmed by 1 base and 0 bases, with 13 bases remaining between them. CDR3 region: CASSQGAAGSSYNEQFF. Written as DNA, the CDR3 is TGCGCCAGCAGCCAAGGGGCGGCAGGGAGCTCCTACAATGAGCAGTTCTTC.

The V and J genes are TRBV27 and TRBJ1-5; 8 nucleotides align to TRBD1. Germline assignment: CDR1 MNHEY and CDR2 SMNVEV (reference sequence). Unmatched junction bases numbered 4, after V lost 5 bases and J lost 4 bases. The CDR3 loop spans 14 amino acids. CDR3 coding DNA: TGTGCCAGCAGTGGACAGGGTCGGAATCAGCCCCAGCATTTT. As protein: CASSGQGRNQPQHF.

The chain uses TRBV6-5 and TRBJ1-4; no clear D gene. V dropped 6 bases and J dropped 0 bases, with 8 bases sitting between them. This CDR3 has 14 residues. Germline lookup yields CDR1 MNHEY and CDR2 SVGAGI. In DNA form, the CDR3 reads TGTGCCAGCAGGGAAGAAGCAACTAATGAAAAACTGTTTTTT. Encoded protein: CASREEATNEKLFF.

The chain is built from TRBV4-3 and TRBJ1-2; D might be TRBD1 (5 bases). The CDR3 is made up of 14 amino acids. The V and J ends lost 2 bases and 4 bases respectively, with 11 bases between them. Germline V lookup: CDR1 LGHNA, CDR2 YSLEER. This chain's CDR3 is CASSQMGRSYGYTF. Written as DNA, the CDR3 is TGCGCCAGCAGCCAAATGGGACGGAGCTATGGCTACACCTTC.

The chain has TRBV5-1 and TRBJ2-5; D is possibly TRBD1 (6 bases). The CDR3 covers 14 residues. V lost 1 base, J lost 1 base, and 8 bases lay in between. Germline CDR1 and CDR2: SGHRS and YFSETQ. The CDR3 bases are TGCGCCAGCAGCTTGTCCAGGGGCCAAGAGACCCAGTACTTC. Translated: CASSLSRGQETQYF.

This clone came up once. The chain is built from TRBV14 and TRBJ2-5, with D perhaps TRBD2 (5 bases). With 2 bases removed from V and 3 bases from J, the gap between germline ends came to 13 bases. The CDR3 extends over 15 amino acids. Looked up from germline, CDR1 is SGHDN and CDR2 is FVKESK. The CDR3 nucleotides are TGTGCCAGCAGCCAATCGTTTCCGCGGGAAGAGACCCAGTACTTC. Its translation: CASSQSFPREETQYF.

This clone occurred once. This sequence joins TRBV5-1 and TRBJ2-4; possible D gene TRBD2, 6 bases. Trimming shortened V by 4 bases and J by 0 bases, and 14 bases separated the two germline ends. The CDR3 spans 16 residues. Germline loops: CDR1 SGHRS, CDR2 YFSETQ. This CDR3 is CASSGGPAGAKNIQYF. The CDR3 region has the DNA TGCGCCAGCAGCGGGGGACCAGCGGGAGCCAAAAACATTCAGTACTTC. The full variable domain, its missing parts supplied by reference TRBV5-1 and TRBJ2-4, is KAGVTQTPRYLIKTRGQQVTLSCSPISGHRSVSWYQQTPGQGLQFLFEYFSETQRNKGNFPGRFSGRQFSNSRSEMNVSTLELGDSALYLCASSGGPAGAKNIQYFGAGTRLSVL.

The chain combines TRBV7-6 with TRBJ2-5; 12 bases map to TRBD1. This CDR3 has 15 amino acids. Unmatched junction bases numbered 5, after V lost 5 bases and J lost 4 bases. CDR1 SGHVS and CDR2 FNYEAQ come from the germline V gene. The CDR3 sequence is CASSAGTGGLETQYF. The CDR3 nucleotides read TGTGCCAGCAGCGCGGGGACAGGGGGCTTAGAGACCCAGTACTTC.

This clone was recorded a few times. This chain uses TRBV25-1 with TRBJ2-5; D possibly uses TRBD1 or TRBD2 (5 bases each). The V gene lost 5 bases and the J gene lost 2 bases, with 12 bases spanning the gap. Germline V gene lookup returns CDR1 MGHDK and CDR2 SYGVNS. The CDR3 length is 14 residues. Here the CDR3 DNA reads TGTGCCAGCAGTCGGGGACCGAGACAAGAGACCCAGTACTTC. This gives the protein CASSRGPRQETQYF.

The V gene is TRBV28, the J gene TRBJ2-7; D is undetermined. Deletions cut 2 bases from V and 2 bases from J, with 13 bases between. The CDR3 length is 15 residues. CDR1 and CDR2 from the germline V gene are MDHEN and SYDVKM. CDR3 DNA sequence: TGTGCCAGCAGTTTAATTGCTGTGGGCCCCTACGAGCAGTACTTC. It specifies CASSLIAVGPYEQYF.

This clone occurred once. The chain joins TRBV19 to TRBJ1-5; 8 nucleotides line up with TRBD1. The CDR3 consists of 14 residues. Germline-derived CDR1 and CDR2 are LNHDA and SQIVND (reference sequence). V lost 5 bases, J lost 7 bases, and 7 bases stayed unmatched. In nucleotides, the CDR3 is TGTGCCAGTAGTTCAACAGGGGGGGCACAGCCCCAGCATTTT. This sequence encodes CASSSTGGAQPQHF. The full variable domain, completed using reference TRBV19 and TRBJ1-5, is DGGITQSPKYLFRKEGQNVTLSCEQNLNHDAMYWYRQDPGQGLRLIYYSQIVNDFQKGDIAEGYSVSREKKESFPLTVTSAQKNPTAFYLCASSSTGGAQPQHFGDGTRLSIL.

This rearrangement joins TRBV7-2 to TRBJ2-7; D not certain. Germline V gene sequence: CDR1 SGHTA, CDR2 FQGNSA. The V end was cut by 0 bases, the J end by 4 bases, with 7 bases between. The CDR3 sequence is 13 residues long. The CDR3 loop is CASSLAPRYEQYF. DNA of the CDR3: TGTGCCAGCAGCTTAGCGCCAAGATACGAGCAGTACTTC.

The chain joins TRBV19 to TRBJ2-2; TRBD1 aligns across 7 bases. Losses at the gene ends were 5 bases for V and 3 bases for J; bases not matched to a gene: 3. Per germline, CDR1 LNHDA and CDR2 SQIVND (reference sequence). The CDR3 runs to 14 residues. Here the CDR3 DNA reads TGTGCCAGTAGTGTCGGGACAGACACCGGGGAGCTGTTTTTT. This translates into CASSVGTDTGELFF.